This T cell receptor (beta chain) was identified during a study of T cell responses to AZD1222 COVID-19 vaccine (dated by TCRdb to the early 2020s). About the study as a whole: A total of 230 to 250 trial participants underwent TCR sequencing, of whom under 220 had received two doses of AZD1222 and some 25 had received two doses of the MenACWY control vaccine. Trial participants were enrolled into age subgroups of 18-55, 56-69 and 70-plus years, which contained approximately 150, 28 and 58 TCR-sequenced participants, respectively. Overall results and qualifications from the work: After two AZD1222 doses, both the breadth and the depth of spike-specific TCRs were significantly higher than at day 0 and than in MenACWY recipients. The 56-69-year group was small, and its depth increase did not reach significance, likely because of low power. Nearly half of unique spike-specific TCRs reportedly recognized epitopes outside regions mutated in the B.1.351 and B.1.1.7 variants. Because no samples from the day 14 peak response were available, repertoires could be characterized only after the peak T cell response. Participants were mostly white British, with more females than males. The authors suggested clonal diversity may have been underestimated. CD4 TCRs associated with the vaccine covered the entire spike protein, and the dominant responses were in regions 160-218 and 743-854. Only five or six AZD1222 recipients were SARS-CoV-2 seropositive at baseline, limiting conclusions about previously exposed vaccinees.

Comment on this clone: Its binding antigen is unknown. The record has no base qualities; no much larger clone is one base away.

V lost 4 bases and J lost 3 bases; the stretch between them is 16 bases long. Measured from the cysteine to the phenylalanine, the CDR3 is 15 residues long. Only CDR3 DNA is held: 45 bases, read in frame from base 1. According to the germline V gene, CDR1 reads SGDLS and CDR2 reads YYNGEE. In the paper's terms, the time point label means: baseline before first vaccination. The intended sense of this specimen's treatment or condition label: meningococcal conjugate vaccine given as trial control. The vaccinee samples were drawn from two UK trials, COV001 and COV002, one of which was a single-blind randomized controlled phase 2/3 trial testing AZD1222 (ChAdOx1 nCoV-19) in healthy adults. For TCRbeta chain sequencing, PBMC samples were collected from trial participants at day 0 and at day 28 after the second dose. The CDR3 regions of human TCRbeta chains were analyzed by immunosequencing. The original methods were these. Repertoire TCRs were matched against a reference library of SARS-CoV-2-specific TCRs generated with the MIRA antigen-specificity platform. Breadth was defined as the fraction of unique TCRs that were SARS-CoV-2-associated. Depth was defined as the fraction of total T cells that were SARS-CoV-2-associated. Using the MIRA data, each spike-specific TCR was mapped to the spike region that the TCR reacts to and placed in a CD4 or CD8 class. Log10-transformed breadth and depth values were compared by one-way ANOVA with Sidak's multiple comparisons tests. TCRdb's version of the immuneACCESS table is confined to in-frame rearrangements and falls short of the full clone set. An unresolved V gene accounts for under half of the shortfall where checked; the remainder is of unknown origin. The DNA gave D and trimming, while V, J and clone size come from that table. The table for this sample lists 120,000 or so clones; 90% of them were counted only once. The ten largest clones add up to 4.4% of the sample.

The chain couples TRBV9 to TRBJ2-5, and the D gene may be TRBD2, 6 bases matching. This receptor was taken from an adult in good health. The sequencing here drew on peripheral blood, taken on day 0 of MenACWY control vaccination. The nucleotides are TGTGCCAGCAGCCCTCTCCCGGGAGCAAAAGAGACCCAGTACTTC. Translated, it reads CASSPLPGAKETQYF.